The 3 T cell receptor beta chains listed next were all sequenced from one sample in a study of long-term antiretroviral therapy in people with HIV. With survey level as its setting, the immunoSEQ assay was v3.0. The assay was immunoSEQ multiplex PCR, and TCRdb's table has in-frame clones only and misses some. This table holds 20,000 to 30,000 clones, about 80% found once. The sample here was unsorted PBMCs, taken 1.2 years after starting antiretroviral therapy. These receptors all come from a woman between 40 and 50 years old with HIV.

V and J are TRBV27 and TRBJ2-1; the D is unclear. Germline V CDR1 and CDR2: MNHEY, SMNVEV (reference sequence). This CDR3 has 15 amino acids. V was trimmed by 1 base and J by 0 bases, leaving 7 bases between them. In DNA form, the CDR3 reads TGTGCCAGCAGTTTATTCCGGACCTCCTACAATGAGCAGTTCTTC. This encodes CASSLFRTSYNEQFF.

The V gene is TRBV5-1, the J gene TRBJ2-1; 10 bases are a match to TRBD2. Germline-derived CDR1 and CDR2 are SGHRS and YFSETQ. V lost 2 bases, J lost 9 bases, and 5 bases stayed unmatched. The CDR3 has 14 residues. The CDR3 bases are TGCGCCAGCAGCTTAAGCGGGGGGGGCGGTGAGCAGTTCTTC. It is translated as CASSLSGGGGEQFF.

This rearrangement joins TRBV5-1 to TRBJ1-4, with D perhaps matching TRBD1 (6 bases). CDR3 length equals 14 residues. Trimming removed 4 bases from V and 8 bases from J, with 15 bases in between. Germline V gene lookup returns CDR1 SGHRS and CDR2 YFSETQ. CDR3 residues: CASSPYRAGEKLFF. The CDR3 nucleotides are TGCGCCAGCAGCCCGTACAGGGCTGGGGAAAAACTGTTTTTT.